The clone carrying this T cell receptor (beta chain) was seen only a few times. What it recognizes is unknown. These data originate in a study of T cells after yellow fever vaccination. Trimming shortened V by 4 bases and J by 4 bases, and 12 bases separated the two germline ends. The CDR3 has 14 amino acids. The germline CDR1 and CDR2 sequences are MDHEN and SYDVKM. Overall study findings and caveats: The secondary response peaked faster, at day 5 versus 15, but was weaker.

TCRdb fed the 5' RACE reads into MiXCR, producing one record per CDR3 protein. The repertoire holds hundreds of thousands of distinct CDR3 sequences, 18% seen once, with roughly a sixth in the top ten. The TCR was taken from a young man who received the YFV17D yellow fever vaccine. The source was PBMCs, collected before the yellow fever booster vaccination. V and J are TRBV28 and TRBJ2-3; D gene unclear. CDR3 sequence: CASSSPGQADTQYF. The DNA for the CDR3 is TGTGCCAGCAGTTCCCCCGGGCAGGCAGATACGCAGTATTTT.